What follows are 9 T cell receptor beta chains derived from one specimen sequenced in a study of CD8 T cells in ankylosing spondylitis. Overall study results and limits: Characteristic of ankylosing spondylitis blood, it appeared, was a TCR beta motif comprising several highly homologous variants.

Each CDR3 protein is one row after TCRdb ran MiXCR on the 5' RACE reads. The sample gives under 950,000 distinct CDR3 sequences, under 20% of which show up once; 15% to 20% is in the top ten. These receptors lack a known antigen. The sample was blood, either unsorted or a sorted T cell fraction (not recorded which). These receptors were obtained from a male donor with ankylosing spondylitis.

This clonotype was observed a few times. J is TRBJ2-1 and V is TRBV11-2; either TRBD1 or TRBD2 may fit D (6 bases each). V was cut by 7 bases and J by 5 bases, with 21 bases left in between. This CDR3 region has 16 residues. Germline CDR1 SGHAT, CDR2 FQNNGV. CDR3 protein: CASNTFGGPIDNEQFF. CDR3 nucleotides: TGTGCCAGCAACACGTTTGGGGGGCCTATAGACAATGAGCAGTTCTTC.

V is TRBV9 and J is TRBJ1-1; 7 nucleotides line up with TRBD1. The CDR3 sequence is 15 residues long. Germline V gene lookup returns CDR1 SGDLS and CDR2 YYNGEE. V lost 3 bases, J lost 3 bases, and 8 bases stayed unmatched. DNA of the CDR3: TGTGCCAGCAGCGAGACAGGGAATTTGGACACTGAAGCTTTCTTT. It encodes CASSETGNLDTEAFF.

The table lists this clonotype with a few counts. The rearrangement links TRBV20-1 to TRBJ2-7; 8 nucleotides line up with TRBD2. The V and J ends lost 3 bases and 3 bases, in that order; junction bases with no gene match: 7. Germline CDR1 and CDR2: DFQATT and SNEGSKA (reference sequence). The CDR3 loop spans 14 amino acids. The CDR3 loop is CSARSVGGVYEQYF. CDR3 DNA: TGCAGTGCTAGGTCTGTCGGGGGGGTCTACGAGCAGTACTTC.

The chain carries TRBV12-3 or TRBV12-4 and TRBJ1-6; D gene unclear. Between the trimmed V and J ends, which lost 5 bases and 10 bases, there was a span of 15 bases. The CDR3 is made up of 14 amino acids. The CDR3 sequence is CASSIGGSTSPLHF. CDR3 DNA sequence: TGTGCCAGCAGTATTGGAGGGAGCACCTCACCCCTCCACTTT.

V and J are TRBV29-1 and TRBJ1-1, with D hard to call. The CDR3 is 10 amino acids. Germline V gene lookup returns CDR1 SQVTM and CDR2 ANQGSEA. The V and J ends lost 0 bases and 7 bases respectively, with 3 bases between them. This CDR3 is CSVEESEAFF. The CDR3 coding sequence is TGCAGCGTTGAAGAGAGTGAAGCTTTCTTT.

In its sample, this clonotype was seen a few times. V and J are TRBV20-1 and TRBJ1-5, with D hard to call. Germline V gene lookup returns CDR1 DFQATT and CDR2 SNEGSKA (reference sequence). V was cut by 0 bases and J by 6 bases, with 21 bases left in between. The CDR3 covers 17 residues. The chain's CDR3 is CSARDIRGSEVFQPQHF. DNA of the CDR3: TGCAGTGCTAGAGATATTCGGGGTTCGGAGGTATTTCAGCCCCAGCATTTT.

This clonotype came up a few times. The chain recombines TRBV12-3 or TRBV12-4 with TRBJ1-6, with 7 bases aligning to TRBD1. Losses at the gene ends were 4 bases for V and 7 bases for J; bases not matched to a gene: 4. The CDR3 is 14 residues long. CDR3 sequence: CASSSEDRNSPLHF. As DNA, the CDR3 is TGTGCCAGCAGTTCCGAGGACAGGAATTCACCCCTCCACTTT.

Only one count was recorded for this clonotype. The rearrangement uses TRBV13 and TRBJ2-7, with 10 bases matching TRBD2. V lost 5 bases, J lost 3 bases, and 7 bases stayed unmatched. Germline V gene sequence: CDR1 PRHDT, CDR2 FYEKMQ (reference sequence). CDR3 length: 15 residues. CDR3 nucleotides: TGTGCCAGCAGCGCCCTAGCGGGAGAGGACTACGAGCAGTACTTC. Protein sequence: CASSALAGEDYEQYF.

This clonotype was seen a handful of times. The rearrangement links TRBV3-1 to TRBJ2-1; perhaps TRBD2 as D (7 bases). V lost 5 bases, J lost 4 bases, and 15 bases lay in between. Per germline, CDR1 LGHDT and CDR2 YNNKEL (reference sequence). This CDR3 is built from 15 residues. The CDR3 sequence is CASSIKRGHYNEQFF. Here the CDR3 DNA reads TGTGCCAGCAGCATAAAGCGGGGACATTACAATGAGCAGTTCTTC.